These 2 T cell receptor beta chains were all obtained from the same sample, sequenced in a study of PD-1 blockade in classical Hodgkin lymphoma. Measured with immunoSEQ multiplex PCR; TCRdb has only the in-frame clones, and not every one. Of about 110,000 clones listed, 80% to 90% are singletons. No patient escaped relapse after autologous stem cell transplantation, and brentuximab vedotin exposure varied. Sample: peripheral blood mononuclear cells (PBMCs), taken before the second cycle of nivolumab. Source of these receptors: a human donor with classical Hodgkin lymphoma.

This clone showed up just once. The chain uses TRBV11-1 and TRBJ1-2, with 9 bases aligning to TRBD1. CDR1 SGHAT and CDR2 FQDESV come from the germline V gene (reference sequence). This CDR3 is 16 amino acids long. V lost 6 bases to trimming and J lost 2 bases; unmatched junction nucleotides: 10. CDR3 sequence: CASRDPYGTGNYGYTF. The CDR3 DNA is TGTGCCAGCAGAGACCCTTACGGGACAGGGAACTATGGCTACACCTTC.

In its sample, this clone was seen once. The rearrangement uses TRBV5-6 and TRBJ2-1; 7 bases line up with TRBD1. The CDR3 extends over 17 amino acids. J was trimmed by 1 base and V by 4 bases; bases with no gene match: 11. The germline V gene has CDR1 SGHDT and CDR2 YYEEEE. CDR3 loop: CASSLRQGIGSYNEQFF. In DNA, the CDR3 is TGTGCCAGCAGCCTTAGACAGGGTATCGGATCCTACAATGAGCAGTTCTTC.